These T cell receptor beta chains were read from a single sample in a study of shared clonotypes between healthy human individuals. Method: immunoSEQ multiplex PCR; TCRdb's copy keeps in-frame clones and lacks some. The table records approximately 120,000 clones, around 68% of them present only once. Sequencing was done on a sample of memory CD8+ T cells sorted from blood. These receptor sequences come from a woman younger than 45 in good health. Both conserved end residues are part of each CDR3. The D gene is left open where the match is weak. Clone sizes are given selectively: once, few, many, or a class where the clone is expanded.

d_call,j_call,v_call,clone_size,cdr3_nt,cdr3_aa
NA,TRBJ2-7,TRBV28,many,TGTGCCAGCAGTCCGATTACAGGGTTTCAGCGCGAGCAGTACTTC,CASSPITGFQREQYF
NA,TRBJ2-7,TRBV2,NA,TGTGCCAGCAGTCCCCGAGAGCCCTCCTACGAGCAGTACTTC,CASSPREPSYEQYF
NA,TRBJ2-1,TRBV27,NA,TGTGCCAGCAGTTTATCGGGAACAGGGTGGAAGCTCTTC,CASSLSGTGWKLF
TRBD2,TRBJ2-7,TRBV4-2,many,TGTGCCAGCAGCCAGGACGGGACTAGCGTATCCTACGAGCAGTACTTC,CASSQDGTSVSYEQYF
NA,TRBJ2-7,TRBV25-1,few,TGTGCCAGCAGTGTAGCGGACACCTCCTACGAGCAGTACTTC,CASSVADTSYEQYF
TRBD1,TRBJ1-1,TRBV4-1,NA,TGCGCCAGCAGCCAAAGAGCGCTGGGGCAGGGGGCGAGGGCTGAAGCTTTCTTT,CASSQRALGQGARAEAFF
TRBD1,TRBJ2-2,TRBV7-8,NA,TGTGCCAGCAGCACCGACAGGGGAAGCACCGGGGAGCTGTTTTTT,CASSTDRGSTGELFF
TRBD2,TRBJ2-2,TRBV6-1,NA,TGTGCCAGCAGCCAACTAGCGGGAGAGACCGGGGAGCTGTTTTTT,CASSQLAGETGELFF
NA,TRBJ2-7,TRBV2,NA,TGTGCCAGCAGCTTTTCCCCGGTAGGGGACGAGCAGTACTTC,CASSFSPVGDEQYF
TRBD2,TRBJ2-1,TRBV10-3,NA,TGTGCCATCGCGGCTAGCGGTAGCGATGAGCAGTTCTTC,CAIAASGSDEQFF
NA,TRBJ2-5,TRBV29-1,NA,TGCAGCGTTGCAGGTTCCCAGGCCAAAGAGACCCAGTACTTC,CSVAGSQAKETQYF
NA,TRBJ2-5,TRBV19,few,TGTGCCAGTAGTCCGGCACAGCAAGAGACCCAGTACTTC,CASSPAQQETQYF
NA,TRBJ1-2,TRBV2,once,TGTGCCAGCAGGCTCCCCACAGTTACCTATGGCTACACCTTC,CASRLPTVTYGYTF
NA,TRBJ2-6,TRBV25-1,NA,TGTGCCAGCAGTGAGAGTGGCTCTGGGGCCAACGTCCTGACTTTC,CASSESGSGANVLTF
NA,TRBJ2-5,TRBV6-4,once,TGTGCCAGCAGTGGACAAAAAGAGACCCAGTACTTC,CASSGQKETQYF
NA,TRBJ1-2,TRBV5-1,NA,TGCGCCAGCAGCCCGGAGCCATCTCTTATTCTCTATGGCTACACCTTC,CASSPEPSLILYGYTF
NA,TRBJ2-7,TRBV7-6,NA,TGTGCCAGCAGCTTAGTTGGGGTTGGAGGTCGTGGGTACGAGCAGTACTTC,CASSLVGVGGRGYEQYF
NA,TRBJ1-1,TRBV5-1,NA,TGCGCCAGCAGCCCCCACCCGTGGACAGCCCAAGGGAACACTGAAGCTTTCTTT,CASSPHPWTAQGNTEAFF
NA,TRBJ1-2,TRBV7-9,NA,TGTGCCAGCAGCTTATGGTGGCTTCAAAGCAAGTACTATGGCTACACCTTC,CASSLWWLQSKYYGYTF
NA,TRBJ1-1,TRBV7-2,NA,TGTGCCAGCAGCTTGGGGGGTTTCAACACTGAAGCTTTCTTT,CASSLGGFNTEAFF
NA,TRBJ2-7,TRBV28,NA,TGTGCCAGCAGTTTATGGCGGGGGACATCGGACGTCGAGCAGTACTTC,CASSLWRGTSDVEQYF
TRBD1,TRBJ1-1,TRBV10-3,NA,TGTGCCATCAGGGGCGACAGGGAGAGCACTGAAGCTTTCTTT,CAIRGDRESTEAFF
NA,TRBJ2-7,TRBV28,many,TGTGCCAGCAGTCCCCTGATGAGGGAGTATGGCGAGCAGTACTTC,CASSPLMREYGEQYF
NA,TRBJ2-5,TRBV9,once,TGTGCCAGCAGCACATACATAGGCGGAGAGACCCAGTACTTC,CASSTYIGGETQYF
NA,TRBJ2-5,TRBV6-6,few,TGTGCCAGCAGTAATGACGTCCAAGAGACCCAGTACTTC,CASSNDVQETQYF
NA,TRBJ2-2,TRBV4-1,few,TGCGCCAGCAGCCCCGGACTACCGGTTAACGGGGAGCTGTTTTTT,CASSPGLPVNGELFF
TRBD2,TRBJ2-1,TRBV9,NA,TGTGCCAGCAGCTACGGGGGAGGGTCGAATGAGCAGTTCTTC,CASSYGGGSNEQFF
NA,TRBJ2-7,TRBV6-5,NA,TGTGCCAGCAGCCCCCTGGGACGAAGCTCCTACGAGCAGTACTTC,CASSPLGRSSYEQYF
TRBD1,TRBJ1-4,TRBV15,NA,TGTGCCACCAGCAGCAGACAGGGGGCTAATGAAAAACTGTTTTTT,CATSSRQGANEKLFF
NA,TRBJ2-7,TRBV28,NA,TGTGCCAGCAGTTCCGCTGGTGGCGAGCAGTACTTC,CASSSAGGEQYF
TRBD1,TRBJ1-2,TRBV5-6,NA,TGTGCCAGCAGCTGGGACAGGCAGACCTATGGCTACACCTTC,CASSWDRQTYGYTF
TRBD1,TRBJ2-5,TRBV27,NA,TGTGCCAGCAGTTACCACAGGACAGGAGCCGGGACCCAGTACTTC,CASSYHRTGAGTQYF
NA,TRBJ1-1,TRBV30,NA,TGTGCCTGGGATGCGAACACTGAAGCTTTCTTT,CAWDANTEAFF
NA,TRBJ1-5,TRBV2,NA,TGTGCCAGCAGTGAAGACGGCAGGGTTTGGCTAAATCAGCCCCAGCATTTT,CASSEDGRVWLNQPQHF
NA,TRBJ2-1,TRBV4-1,NA,TGCGCCAGCAGCCATGTAGCGGTTCGCTCCTACAATGAGCAGTTCTTC,CASSHVAVRSYNEQFF
NA,TRBJ1-3,TRBV5-1,NA,TGCGCCAGCAGCTTGGCCCGTGGGGGGGATTCCTCTGGAAACACCATATATTTT,CASSLARGGDSSGNTIYF
TRBD2,TRBJ2-3,TRBV5-1,many,TGCGCCAGCAGCTGGACTAGCGGGACGGATACGCAGTATTTT,CASSWTSGTDTQYF
NA,TRBJ2-1,TRBV28,NA,TGTGCCAGCAGTCCATACTGGGAATACAATGAGCAGTTCTTC,CASSPYWEYNEQFF
NA,TRBJ2-7,TRBV5-5,NA,TGTGCCAGCAGCTTGGCGGCAGGGAAATGGGAGCAGTACTTC,CASSLAAGKWEQYF
NA,TRBJ2-7,TRBV11-2,many,TGTGCCAGCAGTCCCGAGATTGGGGAGCAGTACTTC,CASSPEIGEQYF
NA,TRBJ2-6,TRBV14,NA,TGTGCCAGCAGCCATGTGGGGGTGGGAGGGGCCAACGTCCTGACTTTC,CASSHVGVGGANVLTF